Detailed here is one T cell receptor (beta chain). Additional DNA sequences in this sample encode the identical CDR3. The data were obtained in a study of blood T cell repertoires in COVID-19. TCRdb's copy holds only in-frame clones and misses some; the assay was immunoSEQ multiplex PCR. This sample carries tens of thousands of clones, less than 85% of them seen once, and the ten largest clones take roughly 13%. CDR3 length: 13 residues. The germline V gene has CDR1 SGHRS and CDR2 YFSETQ. Trimming shortened V by 2 bases and J by 2 bases, and 8 bases separated the two germline ends. Sequences were obtained from peripheral blood. This chain links TRBV5-1 with TRBJ2-7, with D perhaps TRBD1 (6 bases). The receptor was derived from a human donor in a cohort sampled during active COVID-19. CDR3 amino acids: CASSLDRTYEQYF. CDR3 DNA: TGCGCCAGCAGCTTAGACAGGACCTACGAGCAGTACTTC.